The rows below give T cell receptor beta chains drawn from one sample of a study of T cells in tumors after PD-1 blockade. TCRdb's table, derived via immunoSEQ multiplex PCR, lists solely in-frame clones and lacks some. This sample has 60,000 or so clones; just under 80% occur once, and the top ten carry under 15%. Sequencing used PBMCs, obtained before anti-PD-1 treatment. The receptor set was obtained from a human donor with basal cell carcinoma. The CDR3 runs from the conserved cysteine through the conserved F or W. Fields, in order: clone size, D gene, V gene, J gene, CDR3 protein, CDR3 DNA. A D gene is named only where the DNA matches it firmly. Size tells how often a clone was seen (once, few, many) or the class of an expanded clone, and some rows leave it out.

clone size: .
D gene: .
V gene: TRBV5-1
J gene: TRBJ2-1
CDR3 protein: CASSLASEGYNEQFF
CDR3 DNA: TGCGCCAGCAGCTTGGCTTCGGAGGGATACAATGAGCAGTTCTTC

clone size: .
D gene: .
V gene: TRBV25-1
J gene: TRBJ2-3
CDR3 protein: CASSEYGTPFSGATQYF
CDR3 DNA: TGTGCCAGCAGTGAATACGGCACACCGTTTTCGGGGGCTACGCAGTATTTT

clone size: once
D gene: TRBD1
V gene: TRBV19
J gene: TRBJ2-1
CDR3 protein: CASNPDRSSYNEQFF
CDR3 DNA: TGTGCCAGTAACCCGGACAGGAGCTCCTACAATGAGCAGTTCTTC

clone size: .
D gene: .
V gene: TRBV29-1
J gene: TRBJ1-1
CDR3 protein: CSASNTEAFF
CDR3 DNA: TGCAGCGCATCCAACACTGAAGCTTTCTTT

clone size: .
D gene: .
V gene: TRBV15
J gene: TRBJ2-7
CDR3 protein: CATSRDEDEQYF
CDR3 DNA: TGTGCCACCAGCAGAGATGAGGACGAGCAGTACTTC

clone size: .
D gene: TRBD2
V gene: TRBV6-5
J gene: TRBJ2-5
CDR3 protein: CASSSGGSQETQYF
CDR3 DNA: TGTGCCAGCAGTAGCGGGGGGAGCCAAGAGACCCAGTACTTC

clone size: .
D gene: TRBD1
V gene: TRBV6-5
J gene: TRBJ1-2
CDR3 protein: CASSPGGGNYGYTF
CDR3 DNA: TGTGCCAGCAGTCCAGGGGGCGGAAACTATGGCTACACCTTC

clone size: .
D gene: .
V gene: TRBV7-9
J gene: TRBJ1-3
CDR3 protein: CASSLGGLGNTIYF
CDR3 DNA: TGTGCCAGCAGCTTGGGGGGGCTTGGAAACACCATATATTTT

clone size: .
D gene: TRBD2
V gene: TRBV6-1
J gene: TRBJ2-2
CDR3 protein: CASSERASGSSYTGELFF
CDR3 DNA: TGTGCCAGCAGTGAACGTGCTAGCGGTTCATCTTACACCGGGGAGCTGTTTTTT

clone size: .
D gene: .
V gene: TRBV12-3/TRBV12-4
J gene: TRBJ1-2
CDR3 protein: CASSRDSRGGYTF
CDR3 DNA: TGTGCCAGCAGCCGAGATTCTAGGGGTGGCTACACCTTC

clone size: .
D gene: .
V gene: TRBV10-1
J gene: TRBJ2-1
CDR3 protein: CASSDRTPAHNEQFF
CDR3 DNA: TGCGCCAGCAGTGACCGGACTCCCGCCCACAATGAGCAGTTCTTC